This TCR beta chain came from a study of T cell responses to AZD1222 COVID-19 vaccine. CDR1 is GTSNPN and CDR2 is SVGIG in the germline V gene (reference sequence). This CDR3 spans 12 amino acids. V was pared by 4 bases and J by 3 bases, with 9 bases between. Clones were read by immunoSEQ multiplex PCR, and TCRdb kept only the in-frame ones, dropping some. The sample shows about 53,000 clones, 65% to 85% of them seen only once. V is TRBV30 and J is TRBJ1-1; D is uncertain. This receptor was obtained from an adult in good health. Here the sequenced sample was peripheral blood, taken on day 0 of AZD1222 vaccination. CDR3 protein: CAWTRSDTEAFF. In nucleotides, the CDR3 is TGTGCCTGGACGCGGTCGGACACTGAAGCTTTCTTT.